This paragraph covers one T cell receptor (beta chain) sequence. Additional DNA sequences in this sample encode the identical CDR3. This sample was taken from a study of shared clonotypes between healthy human individuals. The repertoire was sequenced with immunoSEQ multiplex PCR; TCRdb's copy has only in-frame clones and lacks some. Altogether about 1 million clones are present, 70% to 80% being singletons, with the ten largest covering approximately 1.5%. The CDR3 runs to 18 residues. CDR1 is PRHDT and CDR2 is FYEKMQ in the germline V gene (reference sequence). Trimming took 3 bases from V and 5 from J; bases not matched to a gene: 10.

The chain combines TRBV13 with TRBJ2-5, with 15 bases identical to TRBD2. Source material: memory CD4+ T cells sorted from blood. Described subset: CD45RA-negative fraction. The sequence was obtained from a man between 18 and 35 years old in good health. This CDR3 reads CASSLGLAGGPAVETQYF. CDR3 sequence (DNA): TGTGCCAGCAGCTTGGGACTAGCGGGAGGCCCCGCAGTGGAGACCCAGTACTTC. Filled out from reference TRBV13 and TRBJ2-5, the complete variable domain reads AAGVIQSPRHLIKEKRETATLKCYPIPRHDTVYWYQQGPGQDPQFLISFYEKMQSDKGSIPDRFSAQQFSDYHSELNMSSLELGDSALYFCASSLGLAGGPAVETQYFGPGTRLLVL.